The text below deals with one TCR beta chain. Its antigen is not known. The data were obtained in a study of cytomegalovirus exposure and HLA in healthy donors. The study's findings and limits: CMV antigen specificity of three CMV-associated chains was confirmed in vitro. Reports credit the classifier with highly specific, highly sensitive diagnosis of cytomegalovirus status. Cytomegalovirus association was listed for around 170 TCR beta chains.

The CDR3 spans 14 residues. Germline CDR1 and CDR2: MNHEY and SVGAGI. V lost 0 bases and J lost 1, with 6 bases in between. TCRdb keeps only in-frame clones here, not all; method: immunoSEQ multiplex PCR. The sample holds approximately 300,000 clones; roughly nine tenths are singletons and the top ten take over 1%. The chain links TRBV6-5 to TRBJ1-1; D is uncertain. The receptor's source is a woman aged 25 to 45 in good health and CMV-seropositive. Sequenced input: PBMCs. In DNA, the CDR3 is TGTGCCAGCAGTTACTCTCTTGGGAACACTGAAGCTTTCTTT. Protein: CASSYSLGNTEAFF.